The 18 T cell receptor beta chains presented below share a single source sample, sequenced in a study of blood T cell repertoires in COVID-19. TCRdb keeps only in-frame clones here, not all; method: immunoSEQ multiplex PCR. The sample lists more than 100,000 clones, 84% occurring once. The sample was PBMCs or T cells enriched from blood (not recorded which). These receptors came from a woman aged 25 to 45 who had recovered from COVID-19.

This chain uses TRBV30 with TRBJ2-5, with a tentative D call TRBD2 (5 bases). The germline V gene encodes CDR1 GTSNPN and CDR2 SVGIG (reference sequence). CDR3 length: 13 residues. V was clipped by 0 bases and J by 5 bases, with 10 bases between them. The CDR3 region is CAWSVVRAETQYF. The CDR3 DNA reads TGTGCCTGGAGTGTTGTGAGGGCGGAGACCCAGTACTTC.

The chain combines TRBV28 with TRBJ1-1, with 8 bases matching TRBD1. The length of the CDR3 is 15 residues. Germline CDR1 and CDR2: MDHEN and SYDVKM. Losses at the gene ends were 8 bases for V and 1 base for J; bases not matched to a gene: 9. As DNA, the CDR3 is TGTGCCAGCCCCCCAGGGACAGGACCGAACACTGAAGCTTTCTTT. As protein: CASPPGTGPNTEAFF.

V gene TRBV4-1 combines with J gene TRBJ2-4; D might be TRBD2 (5 bases). V shed 3 bases and J shed 8 bases, with 11 bases lying between them. Germline CDR1 and CDR2: MGHRA and YSYEKL. This CDR3 region has 13 residues. The CDR3 reads CASSQVEVDIQYF. CDR3 DNA: TGCGCCAGCAGCCAGGTGGAGGTGGACATTCAGTACTTC.

This clone was seen a few times. The chain uses TRBV6-5 and TRBJ1-1; no clear D gene. The germline V and J ends were trimmed by 4 bases and 5 bases, with 11 bases remaining between them. CDR3 length: 13 amino acids. The germline V gene encodes CDR1 MNHEY and CDR2 SVGAGI. DNA for the CDR3: TGTGCCAGCAGTTTCCACAGTGATACTGAAGCTTTCTTT. Its protein is CASSFHSDTEAFF.

Turning to this clone: In the same sample, other DNA sequences code for this CDR3. V is TRBV7-9 and J is TRBJ2-7; tentative D call: TRBD1 (5 bases). The V gene's germline CDR1 is SEHNR and CDR2 FQNEAQ (reference sequence). CDR3 length equals 12 residues. With 2 bases removed from V and 4 bases from J, the gap between germline ends came to 6 bases. The CDR3 DNA reads TGTGCCAGCAGCTTACAGGGATACGAGCAGTACTTC. Its translation is CASSLQGYEQYF.

The chain carries TRBV2 and TRBJ1-2; a weak D match, TRBD1 (5 bases). The germline CDR1 and CDR2 sequences are SNHLY and FYNNEI. Trimming left V 2 bases short and J 8 bases short, with 15 bases between. The length of the CDR3 is 14 residues. CDR3 DNA sequence: TGTGCCAGCAGTGAAAACCCCGGACCAGGGGGCTACACCTTC. As protein: CASSENPGPGGYTF.

CDR3 in amino acids: CASTLDSLNEKLFF. Here the CDR3 DNA reads TGTGCCAGCACCCTTGACAGTTTAAATGAAAAACTGTTTTTT. V is TRBV2 and J is TRBJ1-4; D may be TRBD1 (5 bases). The CDR3 runs to 14 residues. Looked up from germline, CDR1 is SNHLY and CDR2 is FYNNEI. Trimming removed 7 bases at V and 5 bases at J, with 14 bases between.

This chain joins TRBV15 and TRBJ2-6, with TRBD1 identical over 7 bases. Losses at the gene ends were 5 bases for V and 10 bases for J; bases not matched to a gene: 8. Germline CDR1 LNHNV, CDR2 YYDKDF (reference sequence). The CDR3 length is 14 residues. The CDR3 region is CATSGGQEKNVLTF. For the CDR3, the DNA is TGTGCCACCAGCGGCGGACAGGAGAAAAACGTCCTGACTTTC.

This chain joins TRBV5-1 and TRBJ2-1; D call uncertain. V lost 0 bases, J lost 3 bases, and 13 bases lay in between. This CDR3 contains 16 residues. From germline, CDR1 is SGHRS and CDR2 YFSETQ. This CDR3 is CASSLVSGSLYNEQFF. As DNA, the CDR3 is TGCGCCAGCAGCTTGGTATCCGGGTCTCTCTACAATGAGCAGTTCTTC.

This clone has just one count. This chain links TRBV9 with TRBJ2-2; TRBD2 matches at 8 bases. The CDR3 sequence is 16 residues long. The germline CDR1 and CDR2 sequences are SGDLS and YYNGEE. V was pared by 5 bases and J by 0 bases, with 6 bases of the junction left unmatched. CDR3 amino acids: CASSTGLAANTGELFF. In nucleotides, the CDR3 is TGTGCCAGCAGTACTGGACTAGCAGCGAACACCGGGGAGCTGTTTTTT.

This rearrangement joins TRBV3-1 (or the pseudogene TRBV3-2) to TRBJ1-2, with 8 bases lining up with TRBD1. Germline CDR1 is LGHDT and CDR2 is YNNKEL (reference sequence). J was trimmed by 3 bases and V by 0 bases; bases with no gene match: 6. CDR3 length: 16 amino acids. CDR3 sequence (DNA): TGTGCCAGCAGCCAAGATAATAGGGGACAGGACTATGGCTACACCTTC. This codes for CASSQDNRGQDYGYTF.

The V gene is TRBV6-1, the J gene TRBJ1-1, with a tentative D call TRBD1 (5 bases). V was pared by 3 bases and J by 7 bases, with 12 bases between. CDR1 and CDR2 from the germline V gene are MNHNS and SASEGT. The CDR3 loop spans 13 amino acids. The CDR3 DNA is TGTGCCAGCAGTGAGTTGACGGGGGGTGAAGCTTTCTTT. Residues: CASSELTGGEAFF.

This clone was found once. This chain connects TRBV4-3 to TRBJ1-4, with 8 bases aligning to TRBD1. The CDR3 is 17 amino acids. Germline lookup yields CDR1 LGHNA and CDR2 YSLEER. The trim removed 1 base at V and 5 bases at J, leaving 9 bases unmatched. This CDR3 reads CASSQVGPGTGNEKLFF. CDR3 DNA sequence: TGCGCCAGCAGCCAAGTGGGACCCGGGACAGGCAATGAAAAACTGTTTTTT.

The chain combines TRBV9 with TRBJ1-1, with a possible D match to TRBD1 (5 bases). From germline, CDR1 is SGDLS and CDR2 YYNGEE. V gave up 3 bases and J gave up 4 bases, with 10 bases separating them. The CDR3 has 13 residues. Here the CDR3 DNA reads TGTGCCAGCAGCGCTTTGGGGGGCACTGAAGCTTTCTTT. It translates to CASSALGGTEAFF.

This clone was seen a handful of times. The genes are TRBV28 and TRBJ1-2; D call uncertain. The CDR3 sequence is 14 residues long. Germline CDR1 MDHEN, CDR2 SYDVKM. Trimming pared 2 bases from V and 8 bases from J, leaving 15 bases between. Here the CDR3 reads CASSLLGGKVGYTF. The CDR3 nucleotides read TGTGCCAGCAGTTTACTGGGCGGGAAGGTGGGCTACACCTTC.

This CDR3 reads CASSLGTTPNEQFF. The CDR3 coding sequence is TGTGCCAGCAGCTTAGGGACTACCCCCAATGAGCAGTTCTTC. The V gene is TRBV5-4, the J gene TRBJ2-1, with 7 bases matching TRBD2. The V and J ends lost 2 bases and 6 bases, in that order; junction bases with no gene match: 5. The CDR3 runs 14 residues. Germline V lookup: CDR1 SGHNT, CDR2 YYREEE (reference sequence).

For this clone: Other DNA sequences from this sample encode an identical CDR3 as well. This rearrangement joins TRBV6-2 or TRBV6-3 to TRBJ2-2, with 7 bases aligning to TRBD1. The CDR3 totals 15 residues. Germline V gives CDR1 MNHEY, CDR2 SVGEGT. The V and J ends lost 2 bases and 0 bases, in that order; junction bases with no gene match: 0. The CDR3 nucleotides are TGTGCCAGCAGTTACGGGACAGCGAACACCGGGGAGCTGTTTTTT. It yields the protein CASSYGTANTGELFF.

The rearrangement joins TRBV28 to TRBJ2-7; TRBD2 aligns across 7 bases. Germline CDR1 is MDHEN and CDR2 is SYDVKM. This CDR3 comprises 14 residues. Trimming at V came to 6 bases and at J to 5 bases, leaving 10 bases not matched to a gene. The CDR3 DNA is TGTGCCAGCAGACCCGCCGGCGGGGGACACGAGCAGTACTTC. This gives the protein CASRPAGGGHEQYF.